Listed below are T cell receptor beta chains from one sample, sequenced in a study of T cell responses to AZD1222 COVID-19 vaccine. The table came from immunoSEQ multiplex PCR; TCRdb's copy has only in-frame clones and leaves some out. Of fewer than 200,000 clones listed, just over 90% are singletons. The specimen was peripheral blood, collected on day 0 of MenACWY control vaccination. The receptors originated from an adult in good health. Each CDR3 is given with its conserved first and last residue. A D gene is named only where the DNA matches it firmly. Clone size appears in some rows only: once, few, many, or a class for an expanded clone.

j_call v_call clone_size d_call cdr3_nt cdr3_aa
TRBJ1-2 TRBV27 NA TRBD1 TGTGCCAGCCTCGGACAGGGAGGGGGCTACACCTTC CASLGQGGGYTF
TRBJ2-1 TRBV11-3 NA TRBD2 TGTGCCAGCAGCTTACCTAGCGGGAGCTACAATGAGCAGTTCTTC CASSLPSGSYNEQFF
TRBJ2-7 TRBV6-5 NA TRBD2 TGTGCCAGCAGTAGGGGACTAGTCTACGAGCAGTACTTC CASSRGLVYEQYF
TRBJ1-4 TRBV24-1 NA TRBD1 TGTGCCACCAGTGATGCCTCAGGGGGAGTGGAAAAACTGTTTTTT CATSDASGGVEKLFF
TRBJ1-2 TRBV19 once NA TGTGCCAGTAGTATAGATCCTTATAACTATGGCTACACCTTC CASSIDPYNYGYTF
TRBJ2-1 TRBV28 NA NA TGTGCCAGCAGTAACAGCCAGCCCGGTGAGCAGTTCTTC CASSNSQPGEQFF
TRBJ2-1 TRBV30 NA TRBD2 TGTGCCTGGACTAGCGGGAGCTACAATGAGCAGTTCTTC CAWTSGSYNEQFF
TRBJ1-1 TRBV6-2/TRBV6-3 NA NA TGTGCCAGCAGTTACTCATCCACGAACACTGAAGCTTTCTTT CASSYSSTNTEAFF
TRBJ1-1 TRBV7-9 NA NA TGTGCCAGCAGCTTAGCGCGGAGGGGGAGCACTGAAGCTTTCTTT CASSLARRGSTEAFF
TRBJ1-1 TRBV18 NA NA TGTGCCAGCTCACCACCGTACCAGGGGTACACTGAAGCTTTCTTT CASSPPYQGYTEAFF
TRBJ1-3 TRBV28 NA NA TGTGGACAGACCTCTGGAAACACCATATATTTT CGQTSGNTIYF
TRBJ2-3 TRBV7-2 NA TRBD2 TGTGCCAGCAGCTTAATCGCGGGAGGGCCCACAGATACGCAGTATTTT CASSLIAGGPTDTQYF
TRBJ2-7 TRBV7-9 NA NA TGTGCCAGCAGCTCACGACTAGACCCCTCCTACGAGCAGTACTTC CASSSRLDPSYEQYF
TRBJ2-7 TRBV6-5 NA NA TGTGCCAGCAGTTACTCGTCTGGGAGCGGACGGAACGAGCAGTACTTC CASSYSSGSGRNEQYF
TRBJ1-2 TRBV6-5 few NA TGTGCCACCTCCTCGGGGGGTGATGGCTACACCTTC CATSSGGDGYTF
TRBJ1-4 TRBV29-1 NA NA TGCAGCGTGGTTAAGCCTGCAACTAATGAAAAACTGTTTTTT CSVVKPATNEKLFF
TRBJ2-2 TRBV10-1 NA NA TGCGCCAGCAGTGGAGACAGCTTTATTAACACCGGGGAGCTGTTTTTT CASSGDSFINTGELFF
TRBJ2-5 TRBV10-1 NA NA TGCGCCAGCAGTCCCGCTCGGAGCAACCAAGAGACCCAGTACTTC CASSPARSNQETQYF
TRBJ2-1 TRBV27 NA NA TGTGCCAGCAGGGCGGCCGGGGTCAGTGAGCAGTTCTTC CASRAAGVSEQFF
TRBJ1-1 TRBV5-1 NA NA TGCGCCAGCAGCTTGGATGTGAACACTGAAGCTTTCTTT CASSLDVNTEAFF
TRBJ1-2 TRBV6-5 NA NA TGTGCCAGCAGTTACTCGACCCTATCCGATGGCTACACCTTC CASSYSTLSDGYTF
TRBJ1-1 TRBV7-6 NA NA TGTGCCAGCAGCTCACAGGAGATGAACACTGAAGCTTTCTTT CASSSQEMNTEAFF
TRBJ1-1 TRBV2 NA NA TGTGCCAGCAGTGTCGACAGAGTGAACACTGAAGCTTTCTTT CASSVDRVNTEAFF
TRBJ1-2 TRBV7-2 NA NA TGTGCCAGCAGCACGGGGACGATTCGAGGTGGTTACACCTTC CASSTGTIRGGYTF
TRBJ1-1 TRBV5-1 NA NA TGCGCCAGCAGCAATACCGGGACGCCCAGCACTGAAGCTTTCTTT CASSNTGTPSTEAFF
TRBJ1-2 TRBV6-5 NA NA TGTGCCATCAGCCTGACTTCTAACTATGGCTACACCTTC CAISLTSNYGYTF
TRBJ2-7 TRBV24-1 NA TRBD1 TGTGCCACCAGTGACCCCGGACAGGGGGCGGGCGAGCAGTACTTC CATSDPGQGAGEQYF
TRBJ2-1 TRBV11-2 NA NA TGTGCCAGCAGCTTAGTTGGCGGGGATAGCTCCTACAATGAGCAGTTCTTC CASSLVGGDSSYNEQFF
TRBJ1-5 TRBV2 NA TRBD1 TGTGCCAGCAGTAAAGGGGGACAGGTAGGCAATCAGCCCCAGCATTTT CASSKGGQVGNQPQHF
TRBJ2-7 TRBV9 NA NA TGTGCCAGCAGCGTCGGAAGGGGCTCCTACGAGCAGTACTTC CASSVGRGSYEQYF
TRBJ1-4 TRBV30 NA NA TGTGCCTGGGGAAGGACGGATGATGTTGAAAAACTGTTTTTT CAWGRTDDVEKLFF
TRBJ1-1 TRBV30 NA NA TGTGCCTGGAGTGTACGTGGAACTGAAGCTTTCTTT CAWSVRGTEAFF
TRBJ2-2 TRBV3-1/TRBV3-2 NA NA TGTGCCAGCAGCCAAGGGCGAAACACCGGGGAGCTGTTTTTT CASSQGRNTGELFF
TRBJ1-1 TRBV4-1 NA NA TGCGCCAGCAGCCAGGGGCTAGGCGGTCAGGGCCGGGCTTTCTTT CASSQGLGGQGRAFF
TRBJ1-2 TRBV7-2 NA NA TGTGCCAGCAGCTTAGTGGGAGGTAACTATGGCTACACCTTC CASSLVGGNYGYTF
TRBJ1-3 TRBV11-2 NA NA TGTGCCAGCAGCTTAGACACTACCTTTTCGAGCAACACCATATATTTT CASSLDTTFSSNTIYF
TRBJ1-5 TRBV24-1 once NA TGTGCCACCAGTGTTCAACAGGTTTCGAGCAATCAGCCCCAGCATTTT CATSVQQVSSNQPQHF
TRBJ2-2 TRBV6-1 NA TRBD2 TGTGCCAGCAGTGGACTAGCGGGGGGGAACACCGGGGAGCTGTTTTTT CASSGLAGGNTGELFF
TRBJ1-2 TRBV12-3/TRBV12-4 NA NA TGTGCCAGCAGTTCCAGAGATGGCTACACCTTC CASSSRDGYTF
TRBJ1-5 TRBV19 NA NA TGTGCCAGTAGTACCTCTCGGGGGGCGGAACAGCCCCAGCATTTT CASSTSRGAEQPQHF
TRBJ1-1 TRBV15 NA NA TGTGCCACCAGCAGGGGCCGGGGGGTGGACACTGAAGCTTTCTTT CATSRGRGVDTEAFF
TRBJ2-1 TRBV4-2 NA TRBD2 TGTGCCAGCAGCCAAGAACTAGCGGGAATTAATGAGCAGTTCTTC CASSQELAGINEQFF
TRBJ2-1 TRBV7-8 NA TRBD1 TGTGCCAGCAGCTCCCACTCTACGGCAGGGGGCTCCTACAATGAGCAGTTCTTC CASSSHSTAGGSYNEQFF
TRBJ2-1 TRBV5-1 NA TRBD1 TGCGCCAGCAGCTTGGCCGGGACAGGGGGCGATGAGCAGTTCTTC CASSLAGTGGDEQFF
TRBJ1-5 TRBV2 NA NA TGTGCCAGCAGTTTCCCGGGGCAGCCCCAGCATTTT CASSFPGQPQHF
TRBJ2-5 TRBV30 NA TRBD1 TGTGCCTTTAAACAGGGGGCTGAGACCCAGTACTTC CAFKQGAETQYF
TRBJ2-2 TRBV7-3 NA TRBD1 TGTGCCAGCAGCCAGGGGAAGGGGACAGGGGGCTCCACCACCGGGGAGCTGTTTTTT CASSQGKGTGGSTTGELFF
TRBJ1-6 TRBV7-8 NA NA TGTGCCAGCAGCTTAGCTGGGGAAGAAGCACCCCTCCACTTT CASSLAGEEAPLHF
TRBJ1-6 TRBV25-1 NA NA TGTGCCAGCAGTGCGGATTCACCCCTCCACTTT CASSADSPLHF
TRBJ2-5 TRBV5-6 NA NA TGTGCCAGCAGCCTTGTGATCAGGACCCAAGAGACCCAGTACTTC CASSLVIRTQETQYF
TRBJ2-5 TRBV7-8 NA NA TGTGCCAGCAGCTTAACTGGGGCCGCAGGAAGAGAGACCCAGTACTTC CASSLTGAAGRETQYF
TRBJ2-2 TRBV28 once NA TGTGCCAGCACCCTTCGGAGGCACAACACCGGGGAGCTGTTTTTT CASTLRRHNTGELFF
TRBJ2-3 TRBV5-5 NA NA TGTGCCAGCAGAGTGACAGGCACAGATACGCAGTATTTT CASRVTGTDTQYF
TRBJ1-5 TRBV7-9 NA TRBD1 TGTGCCAGCAGCTTAGGGACAGGGGTGGTTCAGCCCCAGCATTTT CASSLGTGVVQPQHF
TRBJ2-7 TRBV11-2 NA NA TGTGCCAGCAGCTTAGACCTGACCCGGGGGAAGGGCGAGCAGTACTTC CASSLDLTRGKGEQYF
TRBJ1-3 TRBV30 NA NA TGTGCCTGGAGTTACATGGACAGCTCTGGAAACACCATATATTTT CAWSYMDSSGNTIYF
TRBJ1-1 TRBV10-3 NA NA TGTGCCATCAGTGAGCCTACAATGAACACTGAAGCTTTCTTT CAISEPTMNTEAFF